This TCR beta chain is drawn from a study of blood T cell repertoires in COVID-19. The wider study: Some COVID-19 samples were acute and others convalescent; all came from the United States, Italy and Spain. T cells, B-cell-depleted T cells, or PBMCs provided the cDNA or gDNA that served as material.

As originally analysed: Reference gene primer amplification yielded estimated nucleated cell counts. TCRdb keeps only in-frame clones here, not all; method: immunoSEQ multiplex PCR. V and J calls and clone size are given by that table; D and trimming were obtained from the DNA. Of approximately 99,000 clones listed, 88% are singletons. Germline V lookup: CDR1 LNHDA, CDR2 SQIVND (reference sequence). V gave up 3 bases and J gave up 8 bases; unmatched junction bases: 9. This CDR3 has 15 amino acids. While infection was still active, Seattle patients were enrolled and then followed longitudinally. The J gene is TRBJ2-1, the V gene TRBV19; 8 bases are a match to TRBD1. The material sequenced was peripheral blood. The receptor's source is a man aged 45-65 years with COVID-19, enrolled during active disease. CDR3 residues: CASSMGPGQAHEQFF. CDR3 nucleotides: TGTGCCAGTAGTATGGGGCCGGGACAGGCCCATGAGCAGTTCTTC.